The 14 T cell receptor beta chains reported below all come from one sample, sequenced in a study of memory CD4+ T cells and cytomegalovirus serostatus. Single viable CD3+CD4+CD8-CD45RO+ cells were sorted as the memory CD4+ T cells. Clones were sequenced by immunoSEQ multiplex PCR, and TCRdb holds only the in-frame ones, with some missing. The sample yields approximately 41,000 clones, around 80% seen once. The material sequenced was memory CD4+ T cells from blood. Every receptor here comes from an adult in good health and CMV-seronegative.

The CDR3 bases are TGTGCCTGGACCCGGGGGACAAGGCTTCGTCCCTACGAGCAGTACTTC. The encoded protein is CAWTRGTRLRPYEQYF. This sequence joins TRBV30 and TRBJ2-7; D tentatively fits TRBD1 or TRBD2 (6 bases each). CDR3 length: 16 amino acids. Germline CDR1 and CDR2: GTSNPN and SVGIG (reference sequence). V lost 4 bases and J lost 2, with 21 bases in between.

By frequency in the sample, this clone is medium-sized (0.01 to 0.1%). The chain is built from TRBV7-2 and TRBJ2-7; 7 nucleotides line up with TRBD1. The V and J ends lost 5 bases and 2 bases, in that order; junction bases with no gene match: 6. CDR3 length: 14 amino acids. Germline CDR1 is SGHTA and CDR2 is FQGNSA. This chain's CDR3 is CASSPMTGPYEQYF. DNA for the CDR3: TGTGCCAGCAGCCCAATGACAGGGCCCTACGAGCAGTACTTC. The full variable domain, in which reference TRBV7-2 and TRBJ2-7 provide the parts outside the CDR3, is GAGVSQSPSNKVTEKGKDVELRCDPISGHTALYWYRQSLGQGLEFLIYFQGNSAPDKSGLPSDRFSAERTGGSVSTLTIQRTQQEDSAVYLCASSPMTGPYEQYFGPGTRLTVT.

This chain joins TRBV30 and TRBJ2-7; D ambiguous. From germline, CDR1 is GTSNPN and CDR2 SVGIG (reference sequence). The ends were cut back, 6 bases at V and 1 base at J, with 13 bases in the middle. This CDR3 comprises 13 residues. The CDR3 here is CACPGPASYEQYF. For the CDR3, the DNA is TGTGCCTGCCCGGGCCCCGCGTCCTACGAGCAGTACTTC.

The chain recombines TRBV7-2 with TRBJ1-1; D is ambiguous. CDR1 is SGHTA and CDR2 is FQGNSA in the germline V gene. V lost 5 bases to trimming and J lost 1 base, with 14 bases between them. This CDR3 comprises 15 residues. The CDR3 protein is CASSQDVLRNTEAFF. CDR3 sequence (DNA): TGTGCCAGCAGCCAAGATGTACTCCGGAACACTGAAGCTTTCTTT.

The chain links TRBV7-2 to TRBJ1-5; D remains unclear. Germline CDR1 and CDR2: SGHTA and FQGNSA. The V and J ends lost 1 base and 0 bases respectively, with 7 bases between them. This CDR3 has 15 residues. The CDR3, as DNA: TGTGCCAGCAGCTTAGTCGGGAATAGCAATCAGCCCCAGCATTTT. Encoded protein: CASSLVGNSNQPQHF.

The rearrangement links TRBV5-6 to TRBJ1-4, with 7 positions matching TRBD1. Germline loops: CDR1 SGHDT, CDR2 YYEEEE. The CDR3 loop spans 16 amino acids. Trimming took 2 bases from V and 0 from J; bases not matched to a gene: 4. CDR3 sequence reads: CASSLQGFATNEKLFF. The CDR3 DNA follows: TGTGCCAGCAGCTTACAGGGGTTTGCAACTAATGAAAAACTGTTTTTT.

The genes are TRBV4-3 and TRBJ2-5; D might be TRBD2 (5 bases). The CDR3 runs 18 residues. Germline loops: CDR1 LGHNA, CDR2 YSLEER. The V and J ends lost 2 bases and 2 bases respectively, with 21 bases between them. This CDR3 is CASSQSPPSGGRQETQYF. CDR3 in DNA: TGCGCCAGCAGCCAATCACCACCCAGCGGAGGAAGACAAGAGACCCAGTACTTC.

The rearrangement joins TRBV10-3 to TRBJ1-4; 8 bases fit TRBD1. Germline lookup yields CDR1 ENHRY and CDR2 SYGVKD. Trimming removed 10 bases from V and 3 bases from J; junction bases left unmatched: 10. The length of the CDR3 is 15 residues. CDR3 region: CATSAGTGSNEKLFF. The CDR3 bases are TGTGCCACCTCCGCCGGGACAGGTTCTAATGAAAAACTGTTTTTT.

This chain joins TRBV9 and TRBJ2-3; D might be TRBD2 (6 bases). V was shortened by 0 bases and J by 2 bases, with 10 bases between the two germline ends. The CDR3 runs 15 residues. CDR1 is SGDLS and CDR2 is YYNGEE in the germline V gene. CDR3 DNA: TGTGCCAGCAGCGTAGGGACTACTCTCACAGATACGCAGTATTTT. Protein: CASSVGTTLTDTQYF. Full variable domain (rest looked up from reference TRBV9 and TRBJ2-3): DSGVTQTPKHLITATGQRVTLRCSPRSGDLSVYWYQQSLDQGLQFLIQYYNGEERAKGNILERFSAQQFPDLHSELNLSSLELGDSALYFCASSVGTTLTDTQYFGPGTRLTVL.

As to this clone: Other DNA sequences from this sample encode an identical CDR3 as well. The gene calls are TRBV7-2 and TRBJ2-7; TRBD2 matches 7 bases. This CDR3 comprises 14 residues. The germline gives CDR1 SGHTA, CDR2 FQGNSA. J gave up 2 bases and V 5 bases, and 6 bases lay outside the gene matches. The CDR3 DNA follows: TGTGCCAGCAGCAGGGGAGGGCCTCCCTACGAGCAGTACTTC. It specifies CASSRGGPPYEQYF.

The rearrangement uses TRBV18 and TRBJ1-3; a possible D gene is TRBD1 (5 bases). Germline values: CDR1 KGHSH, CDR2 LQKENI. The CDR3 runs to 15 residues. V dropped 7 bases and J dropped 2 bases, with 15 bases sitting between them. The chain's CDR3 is CASLGPSRAGNTIYF. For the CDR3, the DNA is TGTGCCAGCTTGGGACCTAGCCGCGCTGGAAACACCATATATTTT.

The CDR3 DNA is TGCAGCGTTCAGGGACAGGGGGAAACTAATGAAAAACTGTTTTTT. It translates to CSVQGQGETNEKLFF. The chain recombines TRBV29-1 with TRBJ1-4, with 11 bases matching TRBD1. The CDR3 extends over 15 amino acids. Trimming removed 5 bases from V and 1 base from J; junction bases left unmatched: 3. CDR1 and CDR2 from the germline V gene are SQVTM and ANQGSEA.

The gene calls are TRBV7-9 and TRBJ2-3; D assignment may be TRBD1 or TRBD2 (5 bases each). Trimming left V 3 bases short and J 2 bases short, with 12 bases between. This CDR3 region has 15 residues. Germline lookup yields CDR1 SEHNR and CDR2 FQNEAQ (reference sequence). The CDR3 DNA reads TGTGCCAGCAGCTTTGGGGGTACTCTCACAGATACGCAGTATTTT. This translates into CASSFGGTLTDTQYF.

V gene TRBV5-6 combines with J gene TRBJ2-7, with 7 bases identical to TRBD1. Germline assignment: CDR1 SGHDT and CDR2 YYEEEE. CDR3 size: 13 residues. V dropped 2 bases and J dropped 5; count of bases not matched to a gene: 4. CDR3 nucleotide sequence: TGTGCCAGCAGCTTAGACAGGGTCAACGAGCAGTACTTC. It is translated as CASSLDRVNEQYF.